A single sample is the source of the 5 T cell receptor beta chains below, sequenced in a study of blood T cell repertoires in COVID-19. Clones were sequenced by immunoSEQ multiplex PCR, and TCRdb holds only the in-frame ones, with some missing. The data hold 15,000 or so clones, with just over 85% observed a single time. Input material: peripheral blood. Receptor source: a human donor in a cohort sampled during active COVID-19.

This sequence joins TRBV10-3 and TRBJ2-3; 7 nucleotides match TRBD1. V lost 4 bases, J lost 6 bases, and 7 bases stayed unmatched. Germline loops: CDR1 ENHRY, CDR2 SYGVKD. This CDR3 region has 14 residues. CDR3 coding DNA: TGTGCCATCAGTGGTACAGGGGTTGTGGATACGCAGTATTTT. The encoded protein is CAISGTGVVDTQYF.

This clone was detected only once. The V gene is TRBV5-1, the J gene TRBJ1-1; TRBD1 might be the D (6 bases). The V and J ends lost 3 bases and 0 bases respectively, with 12 bases between them. Per the germline V gene, CDR1 is SGHRS and CDR2 is YFSETQ. There are 15 residues in the CDR3. The CDR3 DNA is TGCGCCAGCAGCTCGGCAGACAGGCTGAACACTGAAGCTTTCTTT. Translated: CASSSADRLNTEAFF.

The CDR3 region is CASSPGLRPPRVGYTF. Written as DNA, the CDR3 is TGTGCCAGCAGTCCCGGACTCCGACCCCCTCGTGTTGGCTACACCTTC. The V and J genes are TRBV7-8 and TRBJ1-2; D gene uncertain. CDR3 length: 16 amino acids. Per the germline V gene, CDR1 is SGHVS and CDR2 is FQNEAQ. The V gene lost 6 bases and the J gene lost 7 bases, with 24 bases spanning the gap.

In nucleotides, the CDR3 is TGTGCCTGGAGTGCAGGGATGGGGTCCTACGAGCAGTACTTC. Translation gives CAWSAGMGSYEQYF. This chain connects TRBV30 to TRBJ2-7; a weak D match, TRBD1 (5 bases). The CDR3 has 14 residues. From germline, CDR1 is GTSNPN and CDR2 SVGIG (reference sequence). The V end was cut by 1 base, the J end by 1 base, with 11 bases between.

The chain couples TRBV4-2 to TRBJ2-5; TRBD1 agrees at 7 bases. The V segment lost 0 bases and the J segment 4 bases; nucleotides outside the gene matches: 5. In germline, CDR1 is LGHNA, CDR2 YNFKEQ. CDR3 length: 15 residues. Written as DNA, the CDR3 is TGTGCCAGCAGCCAAGAGACAGGGTATCGAGAGACCCAGTACTTC. It translates to CASSQETGYRETQYF.